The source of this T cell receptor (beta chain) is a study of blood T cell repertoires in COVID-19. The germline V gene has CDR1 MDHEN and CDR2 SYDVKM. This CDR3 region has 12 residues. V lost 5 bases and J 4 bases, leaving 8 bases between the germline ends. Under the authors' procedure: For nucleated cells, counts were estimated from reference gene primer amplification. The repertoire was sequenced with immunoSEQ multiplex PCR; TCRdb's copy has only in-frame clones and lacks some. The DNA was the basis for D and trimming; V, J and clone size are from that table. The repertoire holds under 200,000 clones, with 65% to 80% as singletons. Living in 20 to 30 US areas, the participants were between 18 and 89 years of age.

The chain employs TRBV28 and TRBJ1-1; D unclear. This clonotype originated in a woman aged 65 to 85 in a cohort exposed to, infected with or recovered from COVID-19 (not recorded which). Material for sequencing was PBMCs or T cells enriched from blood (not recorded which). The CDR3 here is CASSPPGTEAFF. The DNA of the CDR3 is TGTGCCAGCAGTCCCCCGGGCACTGAAGCTTTCTTT. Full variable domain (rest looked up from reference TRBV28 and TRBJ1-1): DVKVTQSSRYLVKRTGEKVFLECVQDMDHENMFWYRQDPGLGLRLIYFSYDVKMKEKGDIPEGYSVSREKKERFSLILESASTNQTSMYLCASSPPGTEAFFGQGTRLTVV.